This passage covers 32 T cell receptor beta chains from one sample sequenced in a study of PD-L1 blockade in urothelial cancer. The table came from immunoSEQ multiplex PCR; TCRdb's copy has only in-frame clones and leaves some out. The sample contains 71,000 or so clones, 70% to 90% of which appear only once. The sequences come from PBMCs, collected around atezolizumab (anti-PD-L1) treatment. The receptor set was obtained from a man in his 60s with urothelial cancer.

The rearrangement joins TRBV10-3 to TRBJ2-5; TRBD2 might be the D (5 bases). Trimming left V 2 bases short and J 1 base short, with 14 bases between. Germline V gene sequence: CDR1 ENHRY, CDR2 SYGVKD. CDR3 length equals 16 residues. In DNA, the CDR3 is TGTGCCATCAGTGAGCTCTTAGGGAGTGGCCAAGAGACCCAGTACTTC. Protein sequence: CAISELLGSGQETQYF.

CDR3 sequence: CASSYRDRGQETQYF. The CDR3 nucleotides are TGTGCCAGCAGTTACCGGGACAGGGGCCAAGAGACCCAGTACTTC. J is TRBJ2-5 and V is TRBV6-5; TRBD1 matches 10 bases. The V segment lost 2 bases and the J segment 1 base; nucleotides outside the gene matches: 1. The CDR3 extends over 15 amino acids. Germline CDR1 reads MNHEY; CDR2 reads SVGAGI.

J is TRBJ2-7 and V is TRBV20-1; D gene unclear. From germline, CDR1 is DFQATT and CDR2 SNEGSKA (reference sequence). The CDR3 is made up of 10 amino acids. Trimming removed 5 bases from V and 4 bases from J, with 6 bases in between. CDR3 region: CSAFQYEQYF. The CDR3 DNA sequence: TGCAGTGCTTTTCAGTACGAGCAGTACTTC.

The V call is TRBV10-3, the J call TRBJ2-7, with a weak D call TRBD1 (5 bases). The CDR3 totals 13 residues. Germline CDR1 ENHRY, CDR2 SYGVKD. The V gene lost 7 bases and the J gene lost 2 bases, with 12 bases spanning the gap. CDR3 loop: CAIKAGNTYEQYF. CDR3 nucleotide sequence: TGTGCCATCAAAGCAGGGAACACCTACGAGCAGTACTTC.

The table lists this clone with a few counts. The V call is TRBV5-1, the J call TRBJ1-2; the match to TRBD1 covers 10 bases. V was pared by 0 bases and J by 8 bases, with 7 bases of the junction left unmatched. From germline, CDR1 is SGHRS and CDR2 YFSETQ. The CDR3 loop spans 15 amino acids. DNA of the CDR3: TGCGCCAGCAGCTTGGCCGTGACAGGGGGCAGGGGCTACACCTTC. This sequence encodes CASSLAVTGGRGYTF. Supplemented by reference TRBV5-1 and TRBJ1-2, the full variable domain reads KAGVTQTPRYLIKTRGQQVTLSCSPISGHRSVSWYQQTPGQGLQFLFEYFSETQRNKGNFPGRFSGRQFSNSRSEMNVSTLELGDSALYLCASSLAVTGGRGYTFGSGTRLTVV.

V usage is TRBV28 and J usage is TRBJ1-5, with 9 bases aligning to TRBD1. Germline trimming cut 5 bases from V and 1 base from J; bases unmatched to any gene: 3. The germline V gene encodes CDR1 MDHEN and CDR2 SYDVKM. The CDR3 loop spans 15 amino acids. The chain's CDR3 is CASSPGQGSNQPQHF. As DNA, the CDR3 is TGTGCCAGCAGTCCGGGACAGGGAAGCAATCAGCCCCAGCATTTT.

As to this clone: Germline is not matched at one junction end, which may reflect a read error. This chain uses TRBV10-3 with TRBJ2-2; 14 bases are shared with TRBD2. Germline CDR1 reads ENHRY; CDR2 reads SYGVKD. This CDR3 spans 16 amino acids. The CDR3 bases are TGTGCCATCAGTTCTGAGACTAGCGGGAGGGCCGGAGAGCTGTTTTTT. This codes for CAISSETSGRAGELFF.

Here the CDR3 DNA reads TGTGCCAGTAGTATAGATTGGACAGCTAACTATGGCTACACCTTC. Its translation: CASSIDWTANYGYTF. V usage is TRBV19 and J usage is TRBJ1-2; a weak D match, TRBD1 (6 bases). Per germline, CDR1 LNHDA and CDR2 SQIVND (reference sequence). The CDR3 runs to 15 residues. V was clipped by 0 bases and J by 0 bases, with 8 bases between them.

Here the CDR3 reads CTSSQSRDPKLNSRSWDEQFF. The CDR3 DNA is TGCACCAGCAGCCAATCGCGGGACCCCAAGCTGAATTCTCGATCCTGGGATGAGCAGTTCTTC. This chain uses TRBV1 with TRBJ2-1; the DNA was not compared with TRBD2, the D call given in the table. TRBV1 is a listed pseudogene. This CDR3 is 21 amino acids long.

V is TRBV30 and J is TRBJ1-1; D unclear. Trimming stripped 3 bases from V and 5 bases from J, with 13 bases between. This CDR3 has 13 amino acids. Germline-derived CDR1 and CDR2 are GTSNPN and SVGIG (reference sequence). CDR3 bases: TGTGCCTGGAGCCCGGACCCGGGGACTGAAGCTTTCTTT. Its protein product is CAWSPDPGTEAFF.

Only one count was recorded for this clone. This rearrangement joins TRBV2 to TRBJ2-7, with 7 bases lining up with TRBD2. J was trimmed by 2 bases and V by 6 bases; bases with no gene match: 7. The CDR3 is 14 amino acids. CDR1 SNHLY and CDR2 FYNNEI come from the germline V gene. CDR3 sequence reads: CASSAGDQTYEQYF. CDR3 bases: TGTGCCAGCAGCGCGGGGGACCAAACCTACGAGCAGTACTTC.

The rearrangement links TRBV27 to TRBJ2-7, with 13 nucleotides matching TRBD2. CDR3 size: 18 residues. Germline V gene lookup returns CDR1 MNHEY and CDR2 SMNVEV (reference sequence). Trimming took 7 bases from V and 1 from J; bases not matched to a gene: 13. The CDR3 sequence: CASKPPGLAGKASYEQYF. The CDR3 DNA reads as TGTGCCAGCAAACCTCCGGGACTAGCGGGAAAGGCGTCCTACGAGCAGTACTTC.

This chain uses TRBV19 with TRBJ2-5; D perhaps matches TRBD2 (6 bases). The V end was cut by 3 bases, the J end by 5 bases, with 13 bases between. Per the germline V gene, CDR1 is LNHDA and CDR2 is SQIVND (reference sequence). The CDR3 is 14 amino acids. CDR3 residues: CASSILGGEETQYF. The CDR3 DNA reads as TGTGCCAGTAGTATTCTCGGGGGAGAGGAGACCCAGTACTTC.

The chain has TRBV7-2 and TRBJ2-7; TRBD2 aligns across 15 bases. Germline V gene lookup returns CDR1 SGHTA and CDR2 FQGNSA. V gave up 1 base and J gave up 6 bases; unmatched junction bases: 4. This CDR3 comprises 16 residues. The CDR3 sequence is CASSLGGLAGGGEQYF. The CDR3 DNA reads TGTGCCAGCAGCTTAGGGGGACTAGCGGGAGGTGGCGAGCAGTACTTC.

A single count supports this clone. The J gene is TRBJ2-3, the V gene TRBV10-2; TRBD2 matches 8 bases. Trimming cost V 6 bases and J 1 base; bases outside gene matches: 3. CDR1 is WSHSY, CDR2 SAAADI, per germline. The CDR3 is made up of 14 amino acids. CDR3 DNA: TGCGCCAGCAGCGCGACTAGCGGCACAGATACGCAGTATTTT. It specifies CASSATSGTDTQYF.

The J gene is TRBJ2-7, the V gene TRBV6-5; D gene ambiguous. Germline V gene data show CDR1 as MNHEY and CDR2 as SVGAGI. With 0 bases removed from V and 0 bases from J, the gap between germline ends came to 12 bases. This CDR3 comprises 16 residues. As DNA, the CDR3 is TGTGCCAGCAGTTACTCCGCCGGAGCCCTCTCCTACGAGCAGTACTTC. Its translation is CASSYSAGALSYEQYF.

The sample holds one count of this clone. The genes are TRBV11-2 and TRBJ2-1; 8 positions agree with TRBD2. Trimming at V came to 4 bases and at J to 7 bases, leaving 9 bases not matched to a gene. The CDR3 has 15 residues. Germline V CDR1 and CDR2: SGHAT, FQNNGV. In DNA form, the CDR3 reads TGTGCCAGCAGCTCCATAAGCGGGGGAGATAATGAGCAGTTCTTC. Its translation: CASSSISGGDNEQFF.

The CDR3 DNA follows: TGTGCCTGGAAGGCAGGCGCTAATGAAAAACTGTTTTTT. Translated, it gives CAWKAGANEKLFF. The rearrangement links TRBV30 to TRBJ1-4; D unresolved. Germline assignment: CDR1 GTSNPN and CDR2 SVGIG (reference sequence). This CDR3 comprises 13 residues. V lost 4 bases, J lost 3 bases, and 9 bases lay in between.

The V and J genes are TRBV7-2 and TRBJ2-1; D remains unclear. Germline CDR1 SGHTA, CDR2 FQGNSA. The CDR3 is made up of 13 amino acids. V was clipped by 3 bases and J by 4 bases, with 7 bases between them. In DNA, the CDR3 is TGTGCCAGCAGCTTTAACAGATACAATGAGCAGTTCTTC. Protein product: CASSFNRYNEQFF.

V and J are TRBV7-9 and TRBJ1-6; D is undetermined. The V end was cut by 0 bases, the J end by 12 bases, with 9 bases between. CDR1 is SEHNR and CDR2 is FQNEAQ in the germline V gene (reference sequence). The CDR3 extends over 13 amino acids. The CDR3 DNA is TGTGCCAGCAGCTTAGCCCCAATGCGACCCCTCCACTTT. It specifies CASSLAPMRPLHF. Full variable domain (rest looked up from reference TRBV7-9 and TRBJ1-6): DTGVSQNPRHKITKRGQNVTFRCDPISEHNRLYWYRQTLGQGPEFLTYFQNEAQLEKSRLLSDRFSAERPKGSFSTLEIQRTEQGDSAMYLCASSLAPMRPLHFGNGTRLTVT.

V and J are TRBV6-1 and TRBJ2-7; a weak D match, TRBD1 (6 bases). The CDR3 spans 16 residues. V was cut by 0 bases and J by 0 bases, with 12 bases left in between. Germline V CDR1 and CDR2: MNHNS, SASEGT. The CDR3 loop reads CASSEAGTGNSYEQYF. CDR3 nucleotides: TGTGCCAGCAGTGAAGCAGGAACAGGGAACTCCTACGAGCAGTACTTC.

CDR3 amino acids: CSVVGSGGLLLGTQYF. In DNA, the CDR3 is TGCAGCGTTGTCGGGAGCGGGGGGCTTCTGTTGGGGACCCAGTACTTC. The genes are TRBV29-1 and TRBJ2-5; 9 nucleotides agree with TRBD2. CDR3 length equals 16 residues. Germline V gene data show CDR1 as SQVTM and CDR2 as ANQGSEA. J lost 7 bases, V lost 4 bases, and 16 bases had no gene match.

The V and J genes are TRBV7-9 and TRBJ2-3, with TRBD1 matching 10 bases. The CDR3 runs to 15 residues. Germline-derived CDR1 and CDR2 are SEHNR and FQNEAQ (reference sequence). Trimming took 4 bases from V and 5 from J; bases not matched to a gene: 6. CDR3 sequence (DNA): TGTGCCAGCAGCTCAGGGACAGGGGTTAAAGATACGCAGTATTTT. It yields the protein CASSSGTGVKDTQYF.

This chain joins TRBV19 and TRBJ1-5; D is possibly TRBD1 (6 bases). CDR1 is LNHDA, CDR2 SQIVND, per germline (reference sequence). The V and J ends lost 5 bases and 4 bases respectively, with 15 bases between them. This CDR3 comprises 15 residues. CDR3 sequence (DNA): TGTGCCAGTAGTTTCCGACAGGTGCAAAATCAGCCCCAGCATTTT. Protein: CASSFRQVQNQPQHF.

The J gene is TRBJ1-4, the V gene TRBV5-1; 11 nucleotides align to TRBD1. This CDR3 is built from 17 residues. Losses at the gene ends were 4 bases for V and 0 bases for J; bases not matched to a gene: 5. In germline, CDR1 is SGHRS, CDR2 YFSETQ. This chain's CDR3 is CASSEGTGGTTNEKLFF. The CDR3 nucleotides are TGCGCCAGCAGCGAGGGGACAGGGGGGACAACTAATGAAAAACTGTTTTTT.

This rearrangement joins TRBV6-5 to TRBJ2-1; 8 nucleotides agree with TRBD1. The CDR3 loop spans 16 amino acids. With 2 bases clipped from V and 0 bases from J, the junction kept 3 bases outside the gene matches. CDR1 and CDR2 from the germline V gene are MNHEY and SVGAGI. The CDR3 DNA follows: TGTGCCAGCAGTTACGCGGGACAGGTCTCCTACAATGAGCAGTTCTTC. It translates to CASSYAGQVSYNEQFF.

This clone was seen only once. The rearrangement links TRBV27 to TRBJ1-4; no definite D call. The CDR3 covers 15 residues. The germline V and J ends were trimmed by 5 bases and 0 bases, with 10 bases remaining between them. Germline loops: CDR1 MNHEY, CDR2 SMNVEV (reference sequence). CDR3 in amino acids: CASSPTMATNEKLFF. The CDR3 DNA follows: TGTGCCAGCAGTCCCACTATGGCAACTAATGAAAAACTGTTTTTT.

The table lists this clone with a count of one. The chain combines TRBV5-1 with TRBJ2-2, with D possibly TRBD1 on 6 matching bases. CDR1 and CDR2 from the germline V gene are SGHRS and YFSETQ. The CDR3 spans 15 residues. V lost 1 base to trimming and J lost 3 bases, with 10 bases between them. The CDR3 reads CASSLIQGDTGELFF. CDR3 DNA: TGCGCCAGCAGCTTGATACAGGGAGACACCGGGGAGCTGTTTTTT.

With respect to this clone: The same CDR3 also results from other DNA sequences found in this sample. The chain has TRBV6-5 and TRBJ2-7, with D tentatively TRBD2 (5 bases). The CDR3 extends over 15 amino acids. V dropped 0 bases and J dropped 0 bases, with 9 bases sitting between them. Per germline, CDR1 MNHEY and CDR2 SVGAGI. The CDR3 DNA reads as TGTGCCAGCAGTTACTCAGGGAGTATCTCCTACGAGCAGTACTTC. Its translation: CASSYSGSISYEQYF.

The chain links TRBV18 to TRBJ2-3; TRBD2 might be the D (5 bases). CDR3 size: 14 residues. The germline V gene encodes CDR1 KGHSH and CDR2 LQKENI. The V end lost 6 bases, the J end lost 0 bases, and 10 bases lay between the germline ends. CDR3 sequence: CASSGETSTDTQYF. The CDR3 nucleotides read TGTGCCAGCTCGGGAGAGACTAGCACAGATACGCAGTATTTT.

The chain has TRBV7-8 and TRBJ2-3, with 9 bases matching TRBD1. From germline, CDR1 is SGHVS and CDR2 FQNEAQ. This CDR3 is built from 14 residues. The trim removed 4 bases at V and 3 bases at J, leaving 2 bases unmatched. The CDR3 is CASSSGTGTDTQYF. The CDR3 region has the DNA TGTGCCAGCAGCTCCGGGACAGGGACAGATACGCAGTATTTT.

The rearrangement uses TRBV5-4 and TRBJ2-2; 9 bases line up with TRBD1. Per germline, CDR1 SGHNT and CDR2 YYREEE (reference sequence). The CDR3 contains 15 residues. J lost 5 bases, V lost 3 bases, and 5 bases had no gene match. As DNA, the CDR3 is TGTGCCAGCAGCTCACAGGGGGCGCGGACCGGGGAGCTGTTTTTT. Translation: CASSSQGARTGELFF.